This TCR beta chain was profiled in a study of cytomegalovirus exposure and HLA in healthy donors. Notes on this clone: What it binds is not known.

The PCR used 60 Vbeta and 13 Jbeta primers. Sequencing was performed with immunoSEQ multiplex PCR; in TCRdb, only in-frame clones are kept and a portion is missing. The data show some 120,000 clones, around four fifths seen once. Donors in the study were healthy people who gave bone marrow. Study-wide points: Both high specificity and high sensitivity reportedly marked the classifier's diagnosis of cytomegalovirus status. A later analysis appeared to link common viral pathogens to several of the most significant clusters. Previously analyzed data showed that most TCR beta V segments were productive at a frequency of about 90% or about 30%.

Sequencing was done on a sample of PBMCs. The receptor was derived from a human donor in good health.

CDR3 in amino acids: CASSLVGRGNYYEQYF. The CDR3 nucleotides are TGTGCCAGCAGCTTAGTGGGGAGGGGGAATTACTACGAGCAGTACTTC. The chain has TRBV7-8 and TRBJ2-7; perhaps TRBD2 as D (7 bases). V was trimmed by 1 base and J by 3 bases, leaving 16 bases between them. This CDR3 has 16 residues. The germline V gene encodes CDR1 SGHVS and CDR2 FQNEAQ. The whole variable domain, filled in from reference TRBV7-8 and TRBJ2-7, reads GAGVSQSPRYKVAKRGQDVALRCDPISGHVSLFWYQQALGQGPEFLTYFQNEAQLDKSGLPSDRFFAERPEGSVSTLKIQRTQQEDSAVYLCASSLVGRGNYYEQYFGPGTRLTVT.